At least ten counts were recorded for the clone carrying this T cell receptor (beta chain). What it binds is not known. These data belong to a study of T cell repertoires in cytomegalovirus infection. TCRdb analysed the reads with MiXCR anew, one entry per CDR3 protein. The sample shows around 530,000 distinct CDR3 sequences, approximately 26% of them seen only once. Study-wide findings and caveats: In two of eight donors, the top clonotype was HLA-C-restricted CMV-specific.

Germline V gives CDR1 LNHDA, CDR2 SQIVND (reference sequence). This CDR3 is built from 18 residues. Trimming removed 3 bases from V and 6 bases from J; junction bases left unmatched: 13. This TCR was recovered from a human donor in good health (CMV status not recorded). Some clones in this sample may be carry-over from other donors' samples. The sample taken for sequencing was PBMCs. V usage is TRBV19 and J usage is TRBJ1-5; the match to TRBD1 covers 11 bases. DNA of the CDR3: TGTGCCAGTAGTATTGGAGCGGGAGGACAGGGGGCGATTCAGCCCCAGCATTTT. It codes for CASSIGAGGQGAIQPQHF.